This T cell receptor (beta chain) was retrieved from a study of breast tumors, draining lymph nodes, adjacent tissues. Study outcomes and limitations: Luminal-like breast cancer showed significantly higher tumor–nontumor repertoire similarity than basal-like. Compared with lymph nodes, tumors were less diverse; compared with nontumor tissue, more.

The J segment lost 4 bases and the V segment lost 0 bases, leaving 0 bases of the junction unmatched. In germline, CDR1 is DFQATT, CDR2 SNEGSKA (reference sequence). The CDR3 has 15 residues. The lymph nodes were axillary draining lymph nodes from breast cancer patients. Concerning this clonotype itself: Its antigen is not identified.

Via MiXCR, TCRdb re-called the multiplex PCR reads, giving one row per CDR3 protein. The data contain 150,000 to 200,000 distinct CDR3 sequences, 30% to 35% of them singletons. This clonotype originated in a female donor with breast cancer. Some clones in this sample may be carry-over from other donors' samples. The chain combines TRBV20-1 with TRBJ2-5; 15 bases are a match to TRBD2. Sequenced sample: axillary lymph node tissue. CDR3 residues: CSAREGLAGGETQYF. In DNA form, the CDR3 reads TGCAGTGCTAGAGAGGGACTAGCGGGGGGAGAGACCCAGTACTTC.